Listed here are 6 T cell receptor beta chains from one sample, sequenced in a study of T-cell reconstitution after alpha-beta-depleted transplantation in children (dated by TCRdb to 2016 to 2017). The library was produced with PCR. The sample was run on an Illumina HiSeq 2500. TCR library preparation used molecular barcoding, with unique molecular identifiers applied to normalize quantification of the TCRbeta repertoire. The public reads were run again by TCRdb, first through fastp at Q25 and then through MiXCR, and only productive beta chains were kept. Duplicate CDR3 protein sequences are folded into a single record with the most common DNA and genes. For this sample the table gives some 840,000 distinct CDR3 sequences, of which roughly 15% were detected only once. The ten largest clonotypes hold around 4.5% of the sample. Taken with the paper, the label for treatment or condition translates to: allogeneic hematopoietic cell transplantation with graft depleted of TCRalphabeta T cells and CD19 B cells.

Sample: PBMCs, mostly from graft donor cells, taken 360 days after TCRalphabeta/CD19-depleted stem cell transplant. The receptors come from a male patient aged 10 to 17 who had a stem cell transplant for acute lymphoblastic leukemia, so the T cells may come from the graft donor.

In its sample, this clonotype was seen a few times. This chain uses TRBV9 with TRBJ2-5; D possibly uses TRBD1 or TRBD2 (5 bases each). Per the germline V gene, CDR1 is SGDLS and CDR2 is YYNGEE. V dropped 1 base and J dropped 1 base, with 17 bases sitting between them. This CDR3 spans 17 amino acids. CDR3 bases: TGTGCCAGCAGCGTAAGTGTCGGGACCGCATTCCAAGAGACCCAGTACTTC. Protein sequence: CASSVSVGTAFQETQYF.

This clonotype was counted at least ten times. The chain is built from TRBV11-2 and TRBJ2-3; TRBD2 aligns across 7 bases. The CDR3 consists of 16 residues. Germline V gene sequence: CDR1 SGHAT, CDR2 FQNNGV. The trim removed 6 bases at V and 1 base at J, leaving 10 bases unmatched. The CDR3, as DNA: TGTGCCAGCAGGTTAACTAGCGTCCCTGGCACAGATACGCAGTATTTT. As protein: CASRLTSVPGTDTQYF.

The V and J genes are TRBV10-3 and TRBJ2-7, with 8 positions matching TRBD2. Germline assignment: CDR1 ENHRY and CDR2 SYGVKD. CDR3 length: 13 residues. With V trimmed by 8 bases and J by 5 bases, 8 bases remained unmatched. CDR3 coding DNA: TGTGCCATCTTGGCGGGAGGCCAAAACGAGCAGTACTTC. Translating it yields CAILAGGQNEQYF.

The chain combines TRBV7-2 with TRBJ2-2; D unclear. This CDR3 region has 14 residues. Germline CDR1 and CDR2: SGHTA and FQGNSA. The V gene lost 4 bases and the J gene lost 5 bases, with 11 bases spanning the gap. CDR3 in DNA: TGTGCCAGCAGCTCGGACGATTGGACCGGGGAGCTGTTTTTT. Translating gives CASSSDDWTGELFF.

This clonotype was observed many times. The chain carries TRBV7-6 and TRBJ2-3; 10 bases match TRBD2. This CDR3 comprises 16 residues. Germline trimming cut 5 bases from V and 0 bases from J; bases unmatched to any gene: 5. CDR1 is SGHVS, CDR2 FNYEAQ, per germline. The DNA for the CDR3 is TGTGCCAGCAGCCTCGGGACTAGCGAGAGCACAGATACGCAGTATTTT. It yields the protein CASSLGTSESTDTQYF.

This clonotype was seen many times. V gene TRBV7-3 combines with J gene TRBJ1-6; no clear D. The CDR3 runs to 16 residues. CDR1 is SGHTA and CDR2 is FQGTGA in the germline V gene. The V and J ends lost 6 bases and 1 base respectively, with 13 bases between them. The CDR3 loop is CASRTNEGSYNSPLHF. The CDR3 region has the DNA TGTGCCAGCAGGACGAACGAGGGTTCCTATAATTCACCCCTCCACTTT.